This T cell receptor beta chain stems from a study of T cell responses to AZD1222 COVID-19 vaccine. Whole-study findings and limits: Nearly half of spike-specific TCRs reportedly target unmutated variant regions. Donors skewed white British and female; clonal diversity was possibly underestimated. Distributed over spike, vaccine-associated CD4 TCRs predominated at 160-218 and 743-854.

Produced via immunoSEQ multiplex PCR; TCRdb's table is partial and in-frame only. The profile shows about 140,000 clones, more than 80% of them singletons. Details on this clone: Its target is unknown.

The ends were cut back, 5 bases at V and 6 bases at J, with 16 bases in the middle. Germline lookup yields CDR1 SQVTM and CDR2 ANQGSEA. This CDR3 is 14 amino acids long. The TCR comes from an adult who received the MenACWY meningococcal vaccine as a control. The chain carries TRBV29-1 and TRBJ1-4, with D perhaps matching TRBD1 (6 bases). Specimen: peripheral blood, collected 28 days after the second dose of the MenACWY control vaccine. The CDR3 sequence: CSVYQGTKDEKLFF. CDR3 coding DNA: TGCAGCGTTTATCAGGGGACTAAAGATGAAAAACTGTTTTTT.